The 18 T cell receptor beta chains reported below all come from one sample, sequenced in a study of T cell changes during pregnancy in multiple sclerosis. Clones were read by immunoSEQ multiplex PCR, and TCRdb kept only the in-frame ones, dropping some. The sample has some 40,000 clones; approximately 88% are singletons. The sequencing used CD4+ T cells from peripheral blood mononuclear cells, collected in the first trimester of pregnancy. The receptor source for this set is a female donor with multiple sclerosis, enrolled in a pregnancy study.

The rearrangement joins TRBV4-2 to TRBJ2-1; 13 bases map to TRBD2. Germline values: CDR1 LGHNA, CDR2 YNFKEQ. The CDR3 contains 15 residues. Trimming cost V 4 bases and J 6 bases; bases outside gene matches: 3. The CDR3 reads CASSLWTSGGNEQFF. CDR3 DNA sequence: TGTGCCAGCAGCCTTTGGACTAGCGGGGGCAATGAGCAGTTCTTC.

The chain employs TRBV7-2 and TRBJ2-3, with TRBD1 identical over 8 bases. In germline, CDR1 is SGHTA, CDR2 FQGNSA. The V gene end was trimmed by 1 base and the J gene end by 5 bases; junction bases not matched to a gene: 5. The CDR3 has 15 residues. CDR3 DNA: TGTGCCAGCAGCTTAGTGGACAGGGCCCAAGATACGCAGTATTTT. This gives the protein CASSLVDRAQDTQYF.

The chain joins TRBV5-1 to TRBJ1-2, with D possibly being TRBD1 (5 bases). V was pared by 0 bases and J by 6 bases, with 15 bases between. The germline V gene encodes CDR1 SGHRS and CDR2 YFSETQ. The CDR3 runs 15 residues. The CDR3 nucleotides are TGCGCCAGCAGCTTGGCCGGCCGGGACTGGGATGGCTACACCTTC. Translating gives CASSLAGRDWDGYTF.

The genes are TRBV19 and TRBJ2-5; D perhaps matches TRBD1 (5 bases). The V gene lost 4 bases and the J gene lost 2 bases, with 5 bases spanning the gap. The CDR3 extends over 12 amino acids. Germline V CDR1 and CDR2: LNHDA, SQIVND (reference sequence). The CDR3 spells CASSRTQETQYF. As DNA, the CDR3 is TGTGCCAGTAGTAGGACACAAGAGACCCAGTACTTC.

J is TRBJ2-1 and V is TRBV6-1; D ambiguous. The CDR3 loop spans 14 amino acids. V lost 3 bases to trimming and J lost 8 bases, with 14 bases between them. CDR1 is MNHNS, CDR2 SASEGT, per germline. The CDR3 is CASSDPGLSHEQFF. The CDR3, as DNA: TGTGCCAGCAGTGACCCGGGTCTCAGTCATGAGCAGTTCTTC.

The gene calls are TRBV5-4 and TRBJ2-5; 8 nucleotides agree with TRBD2. V was clipped by 0 bases and J by 4 bases; unmatched bases: 5. This CDR3 region has 15 residues. The germline V gene encodes CDR1 SGHNT and CDR2 YYREEE (reference sequence). CDR3 protein: CASSLGGLAGETQYF. In nucleotides, the CDR3 is TGTGCCAGCAGCTTGGGTGGGCTAGCGGGAGAGACCCAGTACTTC.

As DNA, the CDR3 is TGTGCCAGCAGCCCACGGGACAGACCGGAGGAGCAGTACTTC. It is translated as CASSPRDRPEEQYF. This chain connects TRBV9 to TRBJ2-7, with 7 nucleotides matching TRBD1. CDR1 is SGDLS and CDR2 is YYNGEE in the germline V gene. The CDR3 sequence is 14 residues long. After removal of 4 bases from V and 7 bases from J, the junction contained 11 bases not matched to a gene. Full variable domain (missing parts from reference TRBV9 and TRBJ2-7): DSGVTQTPKHLITATGQRVTLRCSPRSGDLSVYWYQQSLDQGLQFLIQYYNGEERAKGNILERFSAQQFPDLHSELNLSSLELGDSALYFCASSPRDRPEEQYFGPGTRLTVT.

The chain is built from TRBV29-1 and TRBJ2-7; tentative D call: TRBD1 (7 bases). Germline lookup yields CDR1 SQVTM and CDR2 ANQGSEA. The ends were cut back, 1 base at V and 3 bases at J, with 10 bases in the middle. This CDR3 comprises 13 residues. This CDR3 reads CSVEGRGDYEQYF. For the CDR3, the DNA is TGCAGCGTTGAAGGCAGGGGGGACTACGAGCAGTACTTC.

The chain joins TRBV9 to TRBJ2-1, with 7 bases lining up with TRBD1. The V gene's germline CDR1 is SGDLS and CDR2 YYNGEE. The CDR3 spans 16 residues. The V and J ends lost 0 bases and 7 bases, in that order; junction bases with no gene match: 10. CDR3 in DNA: TGTGCCAGCAGCGTAGCAACAGGGGTACGTGAGAATGAGCAGTTCTTC. Translation: CASSVATGVRENEQFF.

V is TRBV27 and J is TRBJ1-1, with a tentative D call TRBD1 (5 bases). Germline values: CDR1 MNHEY, CDR2 SMNVEV (reference sequence). The CDR3 totals 16 residues. Deletions cut 3 bases from V and 1 base from J, with 15 bases between. CDR3 amino acids: CASSFQGGKTNTEAFF. As DNA, the CDR3 is TGTGCCAGCAGTTTCCAGGGAGGGAAGACGAACACTGAAGCTTTCTTT.

The rearrangement uses TRBV7-2 and TRBJ1-5; 7 nucleotides align to TRBD1. This CDR3 is built from 16 residues. The V segment lost 5 bases and the J segment 3 bases; nucleotides outside the gene matches: 10. The germline gives CDR1 SGHTA, CDR2 FQGNSA. The CDR3 protein is CASSTQTGLDNQPQHF. CDR3 bases: TGTGCCAGCAGCACCCAGACAGGGTTGGACAATCAGCCCCAGCATTTT.

The chain joins TRBV10-1 to TRBJ2-1, with 14 bases fitting TRBD2. V dropped 5 bases and J dropped 1; count of bases not matched to a gene: 1. CDR3 length: 16 residues. Germline V gene lookup returns CDR1 WNHNN and CDR2 SYGVQD (reference sequence). The CDR3 spells CASSRTSGRSYNEQFF. CDR3 sequence (DNA): TGCGCCAGCAGTCGGACTAGCGGGAGGTCCTACAATGAGCAGTTCTTC.

The gene calls are TRBV28 and TRBJ1-2, with D possibly being TRBD1 (5 bases). The CDR3 contains 15 residues. Germline values: CDR1 MDHEN, CDR2 SYDVKM. Trimming shortened V by 4 bases and J by 5 bases, and 17 bases separated the two germline ends. The CDR3, as DNA: TGTGCCAGCAGTTCTCTTAGGCAGGAGGGGTATGGCTACACCTTC. This gives the protein CASSSLRQEGYGYTF.

The chain is built from TRBV5-4 and TRBJ1-1, with D uncertain. Looked up from germline, CDR1 is SGHNT and CDR2 is YYREEE (reference sequence). V lost 1 base, J lost 0 bases, and 7 bases lay in between. This CDR3 comprises 14 residues. The CDR3 region is CASSLFRMNTEAFF. The CDR3 DNA reads as TGTGCCAGCAGCTTGTTTCGTATGAACACTGAAGCTTTCTTT.

The chain recombines TRBV10-1 with TRBJ2-1; 8 positions agree with TRBD2. This CDR3 has 15 residues. V trimming: 2 bases; J trimming: 9 bases; junction bases outside the gene matches: 9. CDR1 and CDR2 (germline): WNHNN, SYGVQD (reference sequence). The CDR3 bases are TGCGCCAGCAGTGAGGCCAAAGCGGGAGTCGGTGAGCAGTTCTTC. Translating it yields CASSEAKAGVGEQFF.

On this clone: The same CDR3 is also encoded by other DNA sequences in this sample. The chain has TRBV7-9 and TRBJ2-1; D is unresolved. Germline CDR1 SEHNR, CDR2 FQNEAQ (reference sequence). CDR3 size: 15 residues. V was trimmed by 1 base and J by 0 bases, leaving 7 bases between them. For the CDR3, the DNA is TGTGCCAGCAGCTTAGTGAGAAGCTCCTACAATGAGCAGTTCTTC. Its translation: CASSLVRSSYNEQFF.

The V call is TRBV6-1, the J call TRBJ1-5; the D gene is possibly TRBD1 (6 bases). V was trimmed by 0 bases and J by 4 bases, leaving 10 bases between them. The CDR3 has 15 amino acids. The germline V gene has CDR1 MNHNS and CDR2 SASEGT. CDR3 loop: CASSEAGGTNQPQHF. The DNA of the CDR3 is TGTGCCAGCAGTGAAGCAGGGGGAACAAATCAGCCCCAGCATTTT.

V gene TRBV19 combines with J gene TRBJ2-2, with D perhaps TRBD2 (6 bases). This CDR3 has 14 amino acids. The V end lost 9 bases, the J end lost 1 base, and 12 bases lay between the germline ends. Germline loops: CDR1 LNHDA, CDR2 SQIVND (reference sequence). CDR3 in amino acids: CASRRDGNTGELFF. CDR3 nucleotides: TGTGCCAGCAGGCGGGACGGGAACACCGGGGAGCTGTTTTTT.